The rows below give T cell receptor beta chains drawn from one sample of a study of T cells in Graves' hyperthyroidism and ophthalmopathy. TCRdb analysed the multiplex PCR reads with MiXCR anew, one entry per CDR3 protein. The sample holds under 400,000 distinct CDR3 sequences, around a sixth seen once. Material for sequencing was blood. These receptors came from a woman between 18 and 30 years old with Graves' hyperthyroidism that later progressed to Graves' ophthalmopathy. Each CDR3 is given with its conserved first and last residue. A D gene is named only where the DNA matches it firmly. Size tells how often a clone was seen (once, few, many) or the class of an expanded clone, and some rows leave it out.

J,size,D,V,CDR3,DNA
TRBJ2-2,-,TRBD2,TRBV2,CASSGLAGETGELFF,TGTGCCAGCAGTGGACTAGCGGGAGAGACCGGGGAGCTGTTTTTT
TRBJ2-5,many,-,TRBV28,CASTGPGASQETQYF,TGTGCCAGCACCGGGCCCGGGGCAAGCCAAGAGACCCAGTACTTC
TRBJ2-7,many,TRBD2,TRBV7-2,CASSPSLAGEQYF,TGTGCCAGCAGCCCCTCCCTAGCGGGGGAGCAGTACTTC
TRBJ1-4,few,TRBD1,TRBV4-1,CASSQQSTGLNEKLFF,TGCGCCAGCAGCCAACAGTCGACAGGGCTTAATGAAAAACTGTTTTTT
TRBJ1-1,many,-,TRBV6-5,CASSYSPSEGDTEAFF,TGTGCCAGCAGTTACAGCCCCTCTGAGGGGGACACTGAAGCTTTCTTT
TRBJ1-2,-,-,TRBV15,CATSREYYNYGYTF,TGTGCCACCAGCAGAGAATACTATAACTATGGCTACACCTTC
TRBJ2-1,many,TRBD2,TRBV28,CASSFQRAGGPRNEQFF,TGTGCCAGCAGTTTCCAAAGAGCGGGAGGGCCAAGAAATGAGCAGTTCTTC
TRBJ2-1,many,TRBD2,TRBV11-2,CASSLDIEAGGREQFF,TGTGCCAGCAGCTTAGATATTGAAGCGGGAGGCCGTGAGCAGTTCTTC
TRBJ2-7,-,-,TRBV9,CASSVGDDSYEQYF,TGTGCCAGCAGCGTAGGGGACGACTCCTACGAGCAGTACTTC
TRBJ2-7,-,TRBD2,TRBV28,CASSSGSPGLAGSGGYYEQYF,TGTGCCAGCAGCTCCGGGAGCCCGGGACTAGCGGGGTCGGGGGGATACTACGAGCAGTACTTC
TRBJ2-2,many,TRBD1,TRBV28,CASRGQGGDTGELFF,TGTGCCAGCAGGGGACAGGGGGGGGACACCGGGGAGCTGTTTTTT
TRBJ2-7,-,-,TRBV6-1,CASSEGRGESYEQYF,TGTGCCAGCAGTGAAGGGAGGGGCGAATCCTACGAGCAGTACTTC
TRBJ2-3,many,-,TRBV18,CASSPAGFSTDTQYF,TGTGCCAGCTCACCAGCAGGGTTTAGCACAGATACGCAGTATTTT
TRBJ2-5,-,-,TRBV7-2,CASSRTYGTQYF,TGTGCCAGCAGCCGTACATATGGGACCCAGTACTTC
TRBJ2-1,many,TRBD1,TRBV27,CASSSDRGLYNEQFF,TGTGCCAGCAGCTCGGACAGGGGTCTCTACAATGAGCAGTTCTTC
TRBJ2-7,-,TRBD1,TRBV30,CAWSTGRGIYEQYF,TGTGCCTGGAGTACAGGCAGGGGGATCTACGAGCAGTACTTC
TRBJ1-1,few,-,TRBV6-1,CASSKLTGISEAFF,TGTGCCAGCAGCAAACTAACAGGGATCTCTGAAGCTTTCTTT
TRBJ2-2,many,-,TRBV24-1,CATSEGRSNTGELFF,TGTGCCACCAGTGAGGGACGGTCGAACACCGGGGAGCTGTTTTTT
TRBJ2-4,few,-,TRBV18,CASSPPAGAKNIRYF,TGTGCCAGCTCACCACCCGCAGGGGCGAAAAACATTCGGTACTTC
TRBJ1-3,many,-,TRBV28,CASSSIGTRGNTIYF,TGTGCCAGCAGCTCCATTGGGACCCGAGGAAACACCATATATTTT
TRBJ2-1,few,TRBD2,TRBV2,CASSLTSGGYNEQFF,TGTGCCAGCAGCCTAACTAGCGGGGGATACAATGAGCAGTTCTTC
TRBJ2-5,many,-,TRBV28,CASSEGNQETQYF,TGTGCCAGCAGCGAGGGTAACCAAGAGACCCAGTACTTC
TRBJ1-2,many,-,TRBV18,CASSPGQRFNYGYTF,TGTGCCAGCTCTCCCGGACAGCGATTTAACTATGGCTACACCTTC
TRBJ2-3,-,TRBD2,TRBV19,CASSTGTSATDTQYF,TGTGCCAGTAGTACCGGGACTAGCGCCACAGATACGCAGTATTTT
TRBJ2-5,many,-,TRBV20-1,CSARLRETQYF,TGCAGTGCTAGACTGCGAGAGACCCAGTACTTC
TRBJ1-1,many,-,TRBV7-9,CASSLDGATEAFF,TGTGCCAGCAGCTTAGACGGTGCCACTGAAGCTTTCTTT
TRBJ1-6,many,TRBD1,TRBV28,CASSLDRTGGIYSPLHF,TGTGCCAGCAGTTTGGATCGGACAGGGGGCATATATTCACCCCTCCACTTT
TRBJ2-6,-,-,TRBV6-1,CASRDAGVSSGANVLTF,TGTGCCAGCAGGGACGCAGGGGTGAGCTCTGGGGCCAACGTCCTGACTTTC
TRBJ1-1,many,-,TRBV28,CASSLWRENEAFF,TGTGCCAGCAGTTTATGGCGGGAGAACGAAGCTTTCTTT
TRBJ2-1,few,-,TRBV20-1,CSARVGGGQGEQFF,TGCAGTGCTAGAGTGGGGGGGGGCCAGGGTGAGCAGTTCTTC
TRBJ2-5,many,-,TRBV20-1,CSARSPGTSKGTQYF,TGCAGTGCTAGGTCCCCCGGAACTTCCAAGGGGACCCAGTACTTC
TRBJ1-5,many,TRBD1,TRBV20-1,CSEWTGFNQPQHF,TGCAGTGAATGGACAGGGTTCAATCAGCCCCAGCATTTT
TRBJ1-4,-,-,TRBV12-3/TRBV12-4,CASGMGEKLFF,TGTGCCAGCGGTATGGGTGAAAAACTGTTTTTT
TRBJ1-1,many,-,TRBV12-3/TRBV12-4,CASSLQGRGTEAFF,TGTGCCAGCAGTTTGCAGGGAAGGGGAACTGAAGCTTTCTTT
TRBJ2-5,-,-,TRBV5-1,CASSLYAGQGETQYF,TGCGCCAGCAGCTTGTATGCGGGTCAGGGTGAGACCCAGTACTTC
TRBJ1-6,few,TRBD1,TRBV4-1,CASSPQPGQGSPLHF,TGCGCCAGCAGCCCCCAGCCGGGACAGGGCTCACCCCTCCACTTT
TRBJ2-1,-,-,TRBV7-2,CASSPIGRYNEQFF,TGTGCCAGCAGCCCTATCGGACGTTACAATGAGCAGTTCTTC
TRBJ1-2,many,-,TRBV28,CASSPQQGYNYGYTF,TGTGCCAGCAGTCCCCAACAGGGTTACAACTATGGCTACACCTTC
TRBJ1-6,many,-,TRBV18,CASSPPQGVDSPLHF,TGTGCCAGCTCACCACCCCAGGGAGTGGATTCACCCCTCCACTTT
TRBJ2-7,-,-,TRBV4-1,CASSQDFWQKSYEQYF,TGCGCCAGCAGCCAAGATTTTTGGCAGAAGTCCTACGAGCAGTACTTC